This TCR beta chain was sequenced for a study of blood T cell repertoires in COVID-19. Study-wide context: From the United States, Italy and Spain came samples of acute and convalescent COVID-19.

Participants were placed into cohorts based on the clinical history they reported. Recovered status applied to Cohort 3 donors who had two consecutive negative PCRs. It also applied to those with clearance or with symptom resolution. The CDR3 is 14 residues long. V trimming: 5 bases; J trimming: 10 bases; junction bases outside the gene matches: 10. Germline V gives CDR1 SGHTA, CDR2 FQGNSA. Libraries were prepared by immunoSEQ multiplex PCR; TCRdb keeps only in-frame clonotypes and omits some of them. This table holds around 400,000 clones, under 85% found once. The origin of this receptor is a woman in her fifties or sixties who had recovered from COVID-19. The gene calls are TRBV7-2 and TRBJ1-4, with TRBD1 matching 7 bases. Sequenced material: PBMCs or T cells enriched from blood (not recorded which). The CDR3 region has the DNA TGTGCCAGCAGCCCGACAGGGCCTAACGGAAAACTGTTTTTT. Its translation is CASSPTGPNGKLFF.